This TCR beta chain was observed in a study of blood T cell repertoires in COVID-19. Whole-study context: Collection of acute and convalescent COVID-19 samples took place in the United States, Italy and Spain. Nucleic acid was either cDNA or gDNA, and it came from T cells, B-cell-depleted T cells, or PBMCs.

Authors' analysis steps: Nucleated cell counts were estimated from reference gene primer amplification. Assay used: immunoSEQ multiplex PCR; TCRdb lists only in-frame clones, some missing. That table supplies the V and J calls and clone size; D and trimming were determined from the DNA. The sample lists 110,000 to 150,000 clones, around 90% occurring once. V lost 0 bases, J lost 3 bases, and 3 bases stayed unmatched. The CDR3 extends over 15 amino acids. Looked up from germline, CDR1 is LGHDT and CDR2 is YNNKEL (reference sequence). The source of this sequence is a woman of 80 years or more with acute or convalescent COVID-19. The chain uses TRBV3-1 (or the pseudogene TRBV3-2) and TRBJ1-1, with 8 bases aligning to TRBD1. Sequenced: peripheral blood. CDR3 residues: CASSQDGTGYTEAFF. CDR3 nucleotide sequence: TGTGCCAGCAGCCAAGACGGGACAGGTTACACTGAAGCTTTCTTT.